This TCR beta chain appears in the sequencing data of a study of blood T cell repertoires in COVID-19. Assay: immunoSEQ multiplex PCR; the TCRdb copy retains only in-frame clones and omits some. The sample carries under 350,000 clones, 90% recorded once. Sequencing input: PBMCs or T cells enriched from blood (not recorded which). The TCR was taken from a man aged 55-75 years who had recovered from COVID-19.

Here the CDR3 DNA reads TGTGCCAGCTCCACAGGGGGGCGCGGGAGAAGTAACAATGAGCAGTTCTTC. This sequence encodes CASSTGGRGRSNNEQFF. The V and J genes are TRBV18 and TRBJ2-1; possibly TRBD1 for D (8 bases). Trimming took off 6 bases at V and 5 bases at J, with 23 bases between the two ends. This CDR3 region has 17 residues. Germline-derived CDR1 and CDR2 are KGHSH and LQKENI.